Following are 23 T cell receptor beta chains from one sample sequenced in a study of blood T cell repertoires in COVID-19. Sequencing was performed with immunoSEQ multiplex PCR; in TCRdb, only in-frame clones are kept and a portion is missing. This repertoire shows about 250,000 clones, about 89% found once; its top ten account for 1.5% to 2%. Sequencing was performed on peripheral blood. Every receptor here comes from a woman aged 55-70 years who had recovered from COVID-19.

The chain combines TRBV6-5 with TRBJ1-5; the D gene is possibly TRBD1 (6 bases). Per the germline V gene, CDR1 is MNHEY and CDR2 is SVGAGI. The V end was cut by 4 bases, the J end by 4 bases, with 11 bases between. The CDR3 totals 14 residues. The CDR3 DNA sequence: TGTGCCAGCAGTTCTGGACAGCTAAATCAGCCCCAGCATTTT. The encoded protein is CASSSGQLNQPQHF.

V is TRBV12-3 or TRBV12-4 and J is TRBJ1-5, with D possibly being TRBD1 (6 bases). V was clipped by 6 bases and J by 6 bases, with 12 bases between them. The CDR3 consists of 13 residues. For the CDR3, the DNA is TGTGCCAGCAGCCAGGGGTTTGGTCAGCCCCAGCATTTT. It yields the protein CASSQGFGQPQHF.

On this clone: This CDR3 is also generated by other DNA sequences in the sample. The V and J genes are TRBV19 and TRBJ1-5; D is uncertain. The CDR3 consists of 13 residues. Looked up from germline, CDR1 is LNHDA and CDR2 is SQIVND (reference sequence). V lost 1 base, J lost 5 bases, and 6 bases lay in between. The CDR3 sequence is CASSIGRDQPQHF. The CDR3 bases are TGTGCCAGTAGTATAGGCCGGGATCAGCCCCAGCATTTT.

J is TRBJ2-3 and V is TRBV9; maybe TRBD2 (6 bases). This CDR3 is 14 amino acids long. V shed 0 bases and J shed 6 bases, with 11 bases lying between them. CDR1 SGDLS and CDR2 YYNGEE come from the germline V gene. DNA of the CDR3: TGTGCCAGCAGCGTAGAGGGGACTGGTGATACGCAGTATTTT. Translated, it gives CASSVEGTGDTQYF.

The J gene is TRBJ1-1, the V gene TRBV7-3; D not resolved. CDR1 and CDR2 (germline): SGHTA, FQGTGA. The germline V and J ends were trimmed by 3 bases and 1 base, with 9 bases remaining between them. The CDR3 has 14 residues. The CDR3 region is CASSFTFTNTEAFF. CDR3 coding DNA: TGTGCCAGCAGCTTCACATTTACGAACACTGAAGCTTTCTTT. The whole variable domain, remainder taken from reference TRBV7-3 and TRBJ1-1, is GAGVSQTPSNKVTEKGKYVELRCDPISGHTALYWYRQSLGQGPEFLIYFQGTGAADDSGLPNDRFFAVRPEGSVSTLKIQRTERGDSAVYLCASSFTFTNTEAFFGQGTRLTVV.

V and J are TRBV15 and TRBJ1-1; D is uncertain. The CDR3 totals 12 residues. Between the trimmed V and J ends, which lost 2 bases and 8 bases, there was a span of 9 bases. Looked up from germline, CDR1 is LNHNV and CDR2 is YYDKDF (reference sequence). The CDR3 DNA follows: TGTGCCACCAGCAGAACCGGAGGGGAAGCTTTCTTT. Protein sequence: CATSRTGGEAFF.

The J gene is TRBJ2-5, the V gene TRBV5-1; possible D gene TRBD1, 6 bases. Germline assignment: CDR1 SGHRS and CDR2 YFSETQ. V lost 3 bases and J 2 bases, leaving 11 bases between the germline ends. This CDR3 is 14 amino acids long. CDR3 sequence reads: CASSSGTPQETQYF. The CDR3 nucleotides read TGCGCCAGCAGCTCCGGGACACCTCAAGAGACCCAGTACTTC.

V and J are TRBV9 and TRBJ1-2; 9 bases line up with TRBD1. This CDR3 contains 18 residues. V trimming: 3 bases; J trimming: 4 bases; junction bases outside the gene matches: 16. Germline assignment: CDR1 SGDLS and CDR2 YYNGEE. The CDR3 coding sequence is TGTGCCAGCAGCGCAACCTGGGGAGGTACAGGGGGCGGCTATGGCTACACCTTC. Protein: CASSATWGGTGGGYGYTF. The whole variable domain, filled in from reference TRBV9 and TRBJ1-2, reads DSGVTQTPKHLITATGQRVTLRCSPRSGDLSVYWYQQSLDQGLQFLIQYYNGEERAKGNILERFSAQQFPDLHSELNLSSLELGDSALYFCASSATWGGTGGGYGYTFGSGTRLTVV.

V is TRBV7-9 and J is TRBJ2-2; D is possibly TRBD1 (6 bases). Between the trimmed V and J ends, which lost 7 bases and 6 bases, there was a span of 18 bases. The germline V gene has CDR1 SEHNR and CDR2 FQNEAQ (reference sequence). There are 15 residues in the CDR3. CDR3 sequence (DNA): TGTGCCAGCAACCGGATAGAGGGGACACCCGGGGAGCTGTTTTTT. Amino acids: CASNRIEGTPGELFF.

In nucleotides, the CDR3 is TGTGCCAGCAGCCTATTACTAGCTGGACAGACCCAGTACTTC. Amino acid sequence: CASSLLLAGQTQYF. The chain recombines TRBV7-2 with TRBJ2-5; perhaps TRBD2 as D (6 bases). Deletions cut 5 bases from V and 6 bases from J, with 16 bases between. Germline values: CDR1 SGHTA, CDR2 FQGNSA. There are 14 residues in the CDR3. Variable domain in full (rest from reference TRBV7-2 and TRBJ2-5): GAGVSQSPSNKVTEKGKDVELRCDPISGHTALYWYRQSLGQGLEFLIYFQGNSAPDKSGLPSDRFSAERTGGSVSTLTIQRTQQEDSAVYLCASSLLLAGQTQYFGPGTRLLVL.

In this sample, this clone turned up a few times. This sequence joins TRBV6-6 and TRBJ1-2, with 8 positions matching TRBD1. CDR3 length: 15 residues. J lost 8 bases, V lost 6 bases, and 14 bases had no gene match. Germline V gives CDR1 MNHNY, CDR2 SVGAGI (reference sequence). Written as DNA, the CDR3 is TGTGCCAGCAGGCCAGGGGGCGGGCGTTCTTTCGGCTACACCTTC. Translation gives CASRPGGGRSFGYTF.

This clone occurred once. The rearrangement joins TRBV7-8 to TRBJ2-3; 7 bases line up with TRBD2. Germline-derived CDR1 and CDR2 are SGHVS and FQNEAQ. The CDR3 consists of 16 residues. V shed 5 bases and J 4 bases; nucleotides not matched to a gene: 12. The CDR3 loop reads CASSTRLAVLADTQYF. Written as DNA, the CDR3 is TGTGCCAGCAGCACCAGGCTAGCGGTCCTGGCAGATACGCAGTATTTT.

Details on this clone: Other nucleotide sequences in the sample specify the same CDR3. CDR3 sequence (DNA): TGTGCCAGCAGTTTTTACTCTGGAAACACCATATATTTT. This encodes CASSFYSGNTIYF. This chain joins TRBV12-3 or TRBV12-4 and TRBJ1-3; D gene uncertain. V lost 3 bases to trimming and J lost 0 bases, with 3 bases between them. The length of the CDR3 is 13 residues.

CDR3 sequence reads: CASSVVGRTNEQFF. Written as DNA, the CDR3 is TGTGCCAGCAGCGTAGTGGGCAGGACAAATGAGCAGTTCTTC. The J gene is TRBJ2-1, the V gene TRBV9; D might be TRBD1 (5 bases). Trimming took off 0 bases at V and 7 bases at J, with 11 bases between the two ends. Germline V lookup: CDR1 SGDLS, CDR2 YYNGEE. This CDR3 region has 14 residues.

The V and J genes are TRBV4-1 and TRBJ2-1, with 7 bases lining up with TRBD2. The length of the CDR3 is 16 residues. In germline, CDR1 is MGHRA, CDR2 YSYEKL. The V and J ends lost 0 bases and 0 bases, in that order; junction bases with no gene match: 2. This CDR3 is CASSQDRGVSYNEQFF. The CDR3 nucleotides are TGCGCCAGCAGCCAAGATCGGGGGGTCTCCTACAATGAGCAGTTCTTC.

This rearrangement joins TRBV28 to TRBJ2-7, with 7 bases fitting TRBD1. The CDR3 has 14 residues. The V gene end was trimmed by 4 bases and the J gene end by 1 base; junction bases not matched to a gene: 4. Germline assignment: CDR1 MDHEN and CDR2 SYDVKM. The DNA of the CDR3 is TGTGCCAGCAGTTCACCAGGGGGTTCCTACGAGCAGTACTTC. This codes for CASSSPGGSYEQYF.

The V and J genes are TRBV6-1 and TRBJ2-1, with 11 bases that match TRBD2. CDR3 length: 16 amino acids. Germline-derived CDR1 and CDR2 are MNHNS and SASEGT. The trim removed 1 base at V and 10 bases at J, leaving 9 bases unmatched. The CDR3 sequence is CASSEVSLAGGGEQFF. CDR3 sequence (DNA): TGTGCCAGCAGTGAAGTATCCCTAGCGGGGGGTGGGGAGCAGTTCTTC.

This clone appeared once. The chain employs TRBV19 and TRBJ2-5, with 7 nucleotides matching TRBD1. The CDR3 sequence is 13 residues long. The V segment lost 4 bases and the J segment 3 bases; nucleotides outside the gene matches: 2. Per germline, CDR1 LNHDA and CDR2 SQIVND (reference sequence). CDR3 DNA: TGTGCCAGTAGTAACGACAGGGAAGAGACCCAGTACTTC. This gives the protein CASSNDREETQYF.

The V gene is TRBV7-2, the J gene TRBJ2-1, with 10 bases fitting TRBD2. J lost 3 bases, V lost 2 bases, and 1 base had no gene match. The CDR3 runs to 15 residues. Germline V gives CDR1 SGHTA, CDR2 FQGNSA. The CDR3 sequence is CASSLLAGGYNEQFF. CDR3 coding DNA: TGTGCCAGCAGCTTATTAGCGGGGGGCTACAATGAGCAGTTCTTC.

The chain uses TRBV6-5 and TRBJ1-6; D remains ambiguous. Trimming left V 11 bases short and J 0 bases short, with 11 bases between. The CDR3 runs to 14 residues. Per germline, CDR1 MNHEY and CDR2 SVGAGI. The CDR3 DNA is TGTGCCGCGGCAGTCGGCTCCTATAATTCACCCCTCCACTTT. Translating gives CAAAVGSYNSPLHF.

The gene calls are TRBV7-6 and TRBJ2-5, with D perhaps TRBD1 (6 bases). Trimming removed 3 bases at V and 7 bases at J, with 9 bases between. Germline V CDR1 and CDR2: SGHVS, FNYEAQ. The CDR3 covers 12 residues. The CDR3 nucleotides are TGTGCCAGCAGCTTGACAGGCGCGACCCAGTACTTC. It codes for CASSLTGATQYF.

The rearrangement links TRBV9 to TRBJ2-5; the match to TRBD1 covers 7 bases. CDR1 SGDLS and CDR2 YYNGEE come from the germline V gene. V was pared by 3 bases and J by 5 bases, with 13 bases of the junction left unmatched. There are 16 residues in the CDR3. CDR3 nucleotides: TGTGCCAGCAGCGAGGGGGATAGGGGGCTTTGGGAGACCCAGTACTTC. The encoded protein is CASSEGDRGLWETQYF. Filled out from reference TRBV9 and TRBJ2-5, the complete variable domain reads DSGVTQTPKHLITATGQRVTLRCSPRSGDLSVYWYQQSLDQGLQFLIQYYNGEERAKGNILERFSAQQFPDLHSELNLSSLELGDSALYFCASSEGDRGLWETQYFGPGTRLLVL.

Here the CDR3 DNA reads TGTGCCAGCAGCTTAGGACAGGGCACAGATACGCAGTATTTT. Protein sequence: CASSLGQGTDTQYF. The chain uses TRBV7-2 and TRBJ2-3; D is perhaps TRBD1 (6 bases). Trimming cost V 1 base and J 1 base, with 6 bases left between them. This CDR3 has 14 residues. The germline CDR1 and CDR2 sequences are SGHTA and FQGNSA.